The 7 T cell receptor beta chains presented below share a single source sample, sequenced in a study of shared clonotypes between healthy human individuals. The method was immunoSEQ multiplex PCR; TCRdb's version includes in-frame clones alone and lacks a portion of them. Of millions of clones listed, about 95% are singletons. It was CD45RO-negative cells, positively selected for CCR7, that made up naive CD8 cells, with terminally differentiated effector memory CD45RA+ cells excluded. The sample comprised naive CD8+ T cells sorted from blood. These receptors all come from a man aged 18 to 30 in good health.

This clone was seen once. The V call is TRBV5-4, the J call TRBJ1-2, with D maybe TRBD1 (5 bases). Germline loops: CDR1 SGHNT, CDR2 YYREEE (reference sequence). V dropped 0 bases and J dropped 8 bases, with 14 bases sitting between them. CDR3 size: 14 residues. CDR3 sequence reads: CASSLAQGAYGYTF. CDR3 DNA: TGTGCCAGCAGCTTGGCCCAGGGCGCTTACGGCTACACCTTC.

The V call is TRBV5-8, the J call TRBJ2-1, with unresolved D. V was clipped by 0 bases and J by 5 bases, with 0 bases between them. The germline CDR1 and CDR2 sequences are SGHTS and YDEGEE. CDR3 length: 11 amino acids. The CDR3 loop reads CASSLDNEQFF. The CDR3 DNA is TGTGCCAGCAGCTTGGACAATGAGCAGTTCTTC. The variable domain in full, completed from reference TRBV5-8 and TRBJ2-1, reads EAGVTQSPTHLIKTRGQQATLRCSPISGHTSVYWYQQALGLGLQFLLWYDEGEERNRGNFPPRFSGRQFPNYSSELNVNALELEDSALYLCASSLDNEQFFGPGTRLTVL.

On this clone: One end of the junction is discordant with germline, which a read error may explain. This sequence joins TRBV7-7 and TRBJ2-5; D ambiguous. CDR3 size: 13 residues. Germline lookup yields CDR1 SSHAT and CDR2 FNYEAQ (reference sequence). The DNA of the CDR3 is TGTGCTAGCAGCCAGGACCTCCAAGAGACCCAGTACTTC. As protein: CASSQDLQETQYF.

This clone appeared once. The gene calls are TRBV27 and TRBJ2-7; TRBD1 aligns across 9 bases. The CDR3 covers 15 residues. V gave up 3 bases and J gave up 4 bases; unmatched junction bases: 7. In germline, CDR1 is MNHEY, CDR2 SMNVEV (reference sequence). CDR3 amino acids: CASSFFTGGDYEQYF. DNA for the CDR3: TGTGCCAGCAGTTTCTTTACAGGGGGCGATTACGAGCAGTACTTC.

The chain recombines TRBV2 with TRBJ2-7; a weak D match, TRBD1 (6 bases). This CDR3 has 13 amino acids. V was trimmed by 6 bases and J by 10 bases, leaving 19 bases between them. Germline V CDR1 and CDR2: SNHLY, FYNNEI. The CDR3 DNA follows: TGTGCCAGCAGCGGGGACACTCCCTTGTACCAGTACTTC. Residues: CASSGDTPLYQYF.

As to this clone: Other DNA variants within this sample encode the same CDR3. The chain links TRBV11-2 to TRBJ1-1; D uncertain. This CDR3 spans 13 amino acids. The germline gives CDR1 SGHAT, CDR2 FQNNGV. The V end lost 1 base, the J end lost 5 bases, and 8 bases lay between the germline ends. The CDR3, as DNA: TGTGCCAGCAGCTTAGGAACTGGGACTGAAGCTTTCTTT. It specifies CASSLGTGTEAFF. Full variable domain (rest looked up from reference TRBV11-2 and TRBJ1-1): EAGVAQSPRYKIIEKRQSVAFWCNPISGHATLYWYQQILGQGPKLLIQFQNNGVVDDSQLPKDRFSAERLKGVDSTLKIQPAKLEDSAVYLCASSLGTGTEAFFGQGTRLTVV.

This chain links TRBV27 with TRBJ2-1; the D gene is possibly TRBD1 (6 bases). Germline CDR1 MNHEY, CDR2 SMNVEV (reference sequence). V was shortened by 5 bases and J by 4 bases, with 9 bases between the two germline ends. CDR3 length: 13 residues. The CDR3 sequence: CASSKTGYNEQFF. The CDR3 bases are TGTGCCAGCAGTAAGACAGGTTACAATGAGCAGTTCTTC.